This TCR beta chain was recovered during a study of cytomegalovirus exposure and HLA in healthy donors. Study conclusions and caveats: Roughly uniform depth of sequencing across donors was assumed in presence/absence analyses.

The PCR employed 60 Vbeta primers together with 13 Jbeta primers. Clones were sequenced by immunoSEQ multiplex PCR, and TCRdb holds only the in-frame ones, with some missing. The sample consists of 64,000 or so clones, approximately 85% of them appearing once. Comments on this clone: Its antigen is currently unknown. At one of its ends the junction is not consistent with the germline gene, which may arise from a read error.

The TCR was taken from a female donor in good health and CMV-seronegative. Sequencing input: PBMCs.

The CDR3 nucleotides read TGTGCCAGCAGTCCGACAAGCTCTGGGGCCAACGGCCTGACTTTC. Encoded protein: CASSPTSSGANGLTF. The gene calls are TRBV6-5 and TRBJ2-6; weak D call: TRBD1 (5 bases). CDR3 size: 15 residues. CDR1 is MNHEY, CDR2 SVGAGI, per germline.